This T cell receptor beta chain was profiled in a study of T cell responses to AZD1222 COVID-19 vaccine. V was trimmed by 4 bases and J by 5 bases, leaving 17 bases between them. Germline CDR1 and CDR2: LNHNV and YYDKDF (reference sequence). The CDR3 is made up of 15 amino acids. A few counts support this clone. Libraries were prepared by immunoSEQ multiplex PCR; TCRdb keeps only in-frame clonotypes and omits some of them. The profile shows 100,000 to 150,000 clones, more than 90% of them singletons. This receptor was obtained from an adult who received the AZD1222 COVID-19 vaccine. The sequencing used peripheral blood, collected 28 days after the second AZD1222 dose. The chain links TRBV15 to TRBJ2-5; tentative D call: TRBD1 (6 bases). The CDR3: CATSTENRVGETQYF. CDR3 DNA sequence: TGTGCCACCAGCACCGAAAACAGGGTTGGGGAGACCCAGTACTTC.